This TCR beta chain was sequenced during a study of cytomegalovirus exposure and HLA in healthy donors. Use of 60 Vbeta and 13 Jbeta primers characterized the PCR. Sequencing used immunoSEQ multiplex PCR; TCRdb keeps in-frame clones, though not all of them. The sample records 35,000 to 55,000 clones, about two thirds being singletons. CDR3 length equals 12 residues. Germline V lookup: CDR1 SQVTM, CDR2 ANQGSEA. The gene calls are TRBV29-1 and TRBJ1-3; D uncertain. The end of the DNA is better explained by TRBJ2-2, so the J call may be wrong. Sequencing was performed on PBMCs. This clonotype was obtained from a man aged 55 to 69 in good health and CMV-seropositive. The CDR3 DNA is TGCAGCGTTGCCAGGTCCACCGGGGAGCTGTTTTTT. Translated, it gives CSVARSTGELFF.